A single sample is the source of the 27 T cell receptor beta chains below, sequenced in a study of T cell responses to AZD1222 COVID-19 vaccine (dated by TCRdb to the early 2020s). Receptor amplification or capture employed the immunoSEQ multiplex PCR assay. TCRdb took this table from immuneACCESS and kept in-frame rearrangements with V and J called. Such tables lack part of the clones; where checked against another copy, unresolved V genes explain under half of the gap, and the rest is unexplained. For this sample there are some 99,000 clones; roughly 90% appear just once. The top ten hold about a sixth of the sample. The time point label for this specimen denotes: about 28 days (+/-7) after the second vaccine dose. Sequenced here: peripheral blood, sampled 28 days after the second AZD1222 dose. The source of these receptors is an adult who received the AZD1222 COVID-19 vaccine.

J is TRBJ1-4 and V is TRBV29-1; tentative D call: TRBD1 (5 bases). V shed 6 bases and J shed 7 bases, with 18 bases lying between them. CDR1 SQVTM and CDR2 ANQGSEA come from the germline V gene. This CDR3 is built from 14 residues. The CDR3 sequence: CSVGLSGGGEKLFF. The DNA of the CDR3 is TGCAGCGTCGGCCTGAGTGGGGGTGGTGAAAAACTGTTTTTT.

This rearrangement joins TRBV11-2 to TRBJ2-1; 7 bases map to TRBD2. Looked up from germline, CDR1 is SGHAT and CDR2 is FQNNGV. Trimming removed 1 base from V and 7 bases from J; junction bases left unmatched: 7. The CDR3 covers 15 residues. This chain's CDR3 is CASSLAGGSGNEQFF. The CDR3 region has the DNA TGTGCCAGCAGCTTAGCGGGCGGGAGTGGGAATGAGCAGTTCTTC.

This chain connects TRBV28 to TRBJ1-6; D uncertain. Germline V gene data show CDR1 as MDHEN and CDR2 as SYDVKM. The CDR3 is 12 amino acids. V was pared by 2 bases and J by 9 bases, with 5 bases between. The CDR3 loop is CASSLKASPLHF. CDR3 bases: TGTGCCAGCAGTTTAAAGGCTTCACCCCTCCACTTT.

V gene TRBV19 combines with J gene TRBJ2-1, with TRBD2 matching 8 bases. With V trimmed by 5 bases and J by 7 bases, 13 bases remained unmatched. In germline, CDR1 is LNHDA, CDR2 SQIVND (reference sequence). This CDR3 spans 16 amino acids. The CDR3 region has the DNA TGTGCCAGTAGTCCTATGGTCAGTAGCGGGACTAATGAGCAGTTCTTC. As protein: CASSPMVSSGTNEQFF.

This CDR3 is CASKTSGTDTQYF. CDR3 coding DNA: TGTGCCAGTAAGACTAGCGGGACTGATACGCAGTATTTT. The J gene is TRBJ2-3, the V gene TRBV19; 11 nucleotides match TRBD2. There are 13 residues in the CDR3. The germline V gene has CDR1 LNHDA and CDR2 SQIVND (reference sequence). V lost 7 bases, J lost 6 bases, and 3 bases stayed unmatched.

This clone was recorded only once. The J gene is TRBJ1-4, the V gene TRBV7-6, with unresolved D. The CDR3 loop spans 16 amino acids. V lost 5 bases, J lost 4 bases, and 17 bases lay in between. Per germline, CDR1 SGHVS and CDR2 FNYEAQ. CDR3 sequence: CASSHLLGGNNEKLFF. As DNA, the CDR3 is TGTGCCAGCAGCCACCTATTGGGAGGGAATAATGAAAAACTGTTTTTT.

The CDR3 sequence: CASSLRRNSPLHF. In DNA form, the CDR3 reads TGTGCCAGCAGTTTAAGGAGGAATTCACCCCTCCACTTT. The chain combines TRBV12-3 or TRBV12-4 with TRBJ1-6; the D is unclear. CDR3 size: 13 residues. V gave up 2 bases and J gave up 7 bases, with 6 bases separating them.

CDR3 nucleotides: TGTGCCAGCTTCTATGATCCTGAAGCTTTCTTT. Its protein product is CASFYDPEAFF. V gene TRBV27 combines with J gene TRBJ1-1; D is unresolved. Per the germline V gene, CDR1 is MNHEY and CDR2 is SMNVEV (reference sequence). The CDR3 contains 11 residues. V lost 8 bases and J 6 bases, leaving 10 bases between the germline ends.

The rearrangement uses TRBV19 and TRBJ1-5; maybe TRBD1 (6 bases). The V end lost 5 bases, the J end lost 0 bases, and 11 bases lay between the germline ends. There are 15 residues in the CDR3. The germline V gene encodes CDR1 LNHDA and CDR2 SQIVND (reference sequence). This chain's CDR3 is CASSWTDISNQPQHF. CDR3 coding DNA: TGTGCCAGTAGTTGGACAGACATTAGCAATCAGCCCCAGCATTTT.

This clone was counted between two and nine times. The genes are TRBV27 and TRBJ1-2; no reliable D call. V dropped 5 bases and J dropped 6 bases, with 19 bases sitting between them. The CDR3 has 15 amino acids. In germline, CDR1 is MNHEY, CDR2 SMNVEV (reference sequence). CDR3 coding DNA: TGTGCCAGCAGTCCCTCGGGTTCGCATGAGGATGGCTACACCTTC. Translating it yields CASSPSGSHEDGYTF.

The chain links TRBV5-4 to TRBJ1-1, with D possibly being TRBD1 (6 bases). The CDR3 spans 14 residues. Germline loops: CDR1 SGHNT, CDR2 YYREEE (reference sequence). V dropped 4 bases and J dropped 1 base, with 11 bases sitting between them. The CDR3 region is CASSVGQRNTEAFF. CDR3 DNA sequence: TGTGCCAGCAGCGTTGGACAGAGGAACACTGAAGCTTTCTTT.

The V call is TRBV20-1, the J call TRBJ2-1; D may correspond to TRBD1 or TRBD2 (5 bases each). V was cut by 3 bases and J by 5 bases, with 14 bases left in between. This CDR3 is 14 amino acids long. Germline assignment: CDR1 DFQATT and CDR2 SNEGSKA (reference sequence). CDR3 nucleotides: TGCAGTGCTAGTCGGTTCGGGACCCACAATGAGCAGTTCTTC. This encodes CSASRFGTHNEQFF.

The V and J genes are TRBV2 and TRBJ2-5; 10 bases fit TRBD2. Germline V gene lookup returns CDR1 SNHLY and CDR2 FYNNEI. With V trimmed by 1 base and J by 1 base, 9 bases remained unmatched. This CDR3 region has 18 residues. The CDR3 spells CASSEEASGRGVQETQYF. The DNA for the CDR3 is TGTGCCAGCAGTGAAGAGGCCAGCGGGAGGGGTGTCCAAGAGACCCAGTACTTC.

V usage is TRBV27 and J usage is TRBJ1-2, with D possibly matching TRBD1 (5 bases). V was trimmed by 5 bases and J by 2 bases, leaving 12 bases between them. The CDR3 is 14 residues long. Germline CDR1 is MNHEY and CDR2 is SMNVEV (reference sequence). CDR3 in amino acids: CASSAHGGNYGYTF. For the CDR3, the DNA is TGTGCCAGCAGTGCCCACGGGGGGAACTATGGCTACACCTTC.

This rearrangement joins TRBV29-1 to TRBJ2-1; 7 nucleotides agree with TRBD1. V dropped 7 bases and J dropped 0; count of bases not matched to a gene: 6. The CDR3 loop spans 14 amino acids. The germline V gene has CDR1 SQVTM and CDR2 ANQGSEA. CDR3 sequence: CSEKGGSSYNEQFF. The DNA of the CDR3 is TGCAGCGAGAAAGGGGGCAGCTCCTACAATGAGCAGTTCTTC.

This rearrangement joins TRBV5-1 to TRBJ2-5; 9 bases map to TRBD2. This CDR3 has 15 residues. The ends lost 1 base at V and 4 bases at J; junction bases unmatched: 5. Germline V gene sequence: CDR1 SGHRS, CDR2 YFSETQ. CDR3 sequence: CASSLLAGTAETQYF. In DNA form, the CDR3 reads TGCGCCAGCAGCTTGCTAGCGGGAACTGCAGAGACCCAGTACTTC.

The chain's CDR3 is CASSIGDRAYEQYF. As DNA, the CDR3 is TGTGCCAGTAGTATAGGGGACAGGGCCTACGAGCAGTACTTC. The chain joins TRBV19 to TRBJ2-7; 9 bases line up with TRBD1. V lost 1 base, J lost 2 bases, and 0 bases stayed unmatched. The CDR3 covers 14 residues. Germline V gene sequence: CDR1 LNHDA, CDR2 SQIVND (reference sequence).

The chain carries TRBV7-7 and TRBJ2-5; perhaps TRBD1 as D (5 bases). The germline gives CDR1 SSHAT, CDR2 FNYEAQ (reference sequence). The CDR3 runs 14 residues. The germline V and J ends were trimmed by 5 bases and 2 bases, with 12 bases remaining between them. The CDR3 DNA follows: TGTGCCAGCAGCCTAGGGGCGGTACAAGAGACCCAGTACTTC. This codes for CASSLGAVQETQYF.

This clone was recorded only once. CDR3 loop: CASSLRTDNYGYTF. Written as DNA, the CDR3 is TGTGCCAGCAGTTTAAGGACGGACAACTATGGCTACACCTTC. V gene TRBV27 combines with J gene TRBJ1-2; D uncertain. This CDR3 spans 14 amino acids. Germline assignment: CDR1 MNHEY and CDR2 SMNVEV (reference sequence). The germline V and J ends were trimmed by 2 bases and 2 bases, with 9 bases remaining between them.

This rearrangement joins TRBV14 to TRBJ2-3; D gene uncertain. The CDR3 contains 15 residues. The V end was cut by 4 bases, the J end by 0 bases, with 11 bases between. In germline, CDR1 is SGHDN, CDR2 FVKESK. CDR3 region: CASSLRLGSTDTQYF. The CDR3 region has the DNA TGTGCCAGCAGCCTTCGTCTCGGGAGCACAGATACGCAGTATTTT.

The rearrangement uses TRBV29-1 and TRBJ1-2; D gene ambiguous. V was cut by 6 bases and J by 0 bases, with 14 bases left in between. The CDR3 consists of 14 residues. Germline V gene sequence: CDR1 SQVTM, CDR2 ANQGSEA. This CDR3 is CSVEQRAANYGYTF. The CDR3 region has the DNA TGCAGCGTAGAACAGAGAGCGGCTAACTATGGCTACACCTTC.

V usage is TRBV4-1 and J usage is TRBJ1-3; no definite D call. Trimming took off 1 base at V and 3 bases at J, with 7 bases between the two ends. Germline V gene lookup returns CDR1 MGHRA and CDR2 YSYEKL. CDR3 size: 14 residues. The CDR3 DNA reads TGCGCCAGCAGCCAAGCGGGGTTTGGAAACACCATATATTTT. This gives the protein CASSQAGFGNTIYF.

The chain couples TRBV4-1 to TRBJ1-1; D perhaps matches TRBD1 (5 bases). Between the trimmed V and J ends, which lost 5 bases and 8 bases, there was a span of 21 bases. The germline CDR1 and CDR2 sequences are MGHRA and YSYEKL. The CDR3 contains 15 residues. The CDR3 reads CASSYNYLGGEEAFF. In nucleotides, the CDR3 is TGCGCCAGCAGCTATAACTACCTTGGAGGGGAAGAAGCTTTCTTT.

The chain employs TRBV19 and TRBJ1-3; TRBD1 is a possible D gene (5 bases). Trimming cost V 4 bases and J 2 bases, with 12 bases left between them. The CDR3 has 15 amino acids. From germline, CDR1 is LNHDA and CDR2 SQIVND (reference sequence). The DNA for the CDR3 is TGTGCCAGTAGTAGGGGGGGATCGGCTGGAAACACCATATATTTT. Amino acid sequence: CASSRGGSAGNTIYF.

This rearrangement joins TRBV5-1 to TRBJ2-1, with TRBD1 matching over 9 bases. V shed 7 bases and J 3 bases; nucleotides not matched to a gene: 8. From germline, CDR1 is SGHRS and CDR2 YFSETQ. This CDR3 is 15 amino acids long. The CDR3 DNA follows: TGCGCCAGCGCGAGACCGGGACAGGGCTACAATGAGCAGTTCTTC. Translation gives CASARPGQGYNEQFF.

This clone was detected once. The CDR3 DNA sequence: TGTGCCAGCAGCCCTCAACAGGGGGCGACAGGCTACACCTTC. Its protein is CASSPQQGATGYTF. The chain links TRBV5-4 to TRBJ1-2; 9 bases are shared with TRBD1. CDR1 is SGHNT and CDR2 is YYREEE in the germline V gene (reference sequence). The CDR3 has 14 amino acids. V gave up 4 bases and J gave up 8 bases; unmatched junction bases: 9.

This clone was counted once. The chain uses TRBV10-2 and TRBJ2-7; unclear D gene. The germline V gene has CDR1 WSHSY and CDR2 SAAADI. The CDR3 runs to 11 residues. The V end was cut by 7 bases, the J end by 4 bases, with 8 bases between. The DNA for the CDR3 is TGCGCCAGCACAACCGCGTACGAGCAGTACTTC. This codes for CASTTAYEQYF.